The rows below give T cell receptor beta chains drawn from one sample of a study of PD-1 blockade in classical Hodgkin lymphoma. Assay: immunoSEQ multiplex PCR; the TCRdb copy retains only in-frame clones and omits some. The data contain 29,000 or so clones, about two thirds of them singletons. Sequencing was performed on peripheral blood mononuclear cells (PBMCs), taken before the second cycle of nivolumab. Receptors were obtained from a human donor with classical Hodgkin lymphoma. Both conserved end residues are part of each CDR3. The D gene is left open where the match is weak. Size is omitted from some rows. Given values are once, few, many or a class for expanded clones.

TRBJ2-2,TRBV6-5,TRBD1,NA,CASSYYTGGRTGELFF,TGTGCCAGCAGTTACTATACAGGGGGCAGGACCGGGGAGCTGTTTTTT
TRBJ1-1,TRBV7-9,NA,once,CASSLRGDTEAFF,TGTGCCAGCAGCCTAAGGGGCGACACTGAAGCTTTCTTT
TRBJ2-2,TRBV7-2,TRBD1,NA,CASSPNRGSTGELFF,TGTGCCAGCAGCCCCAACAGGGGTTCCACCGGGGAGCTGTTTTTT
TRBJ2-7,TRBV19,NA,NA,CASSIRAGYEQYF,TGTGCCAGTAGTATTCGGGCCGGCTACGAGCAGTACTTC
TRBJ1-2,TRBV6-5,TRBD1,NA,CASSPGQSSYGYTF,TGTGCCAGCAGCCCGGGACAGTCTTCTTATGGCTACACCTTC
TRBJ2-1,TRBV5-1,TRBD1,medium-sized,CASATGTGGNNEQFF,TGCGCCAGCGCAACCGGGACAGGGGGCAACAATGAGCAGTTCTTC
TRBJ2-7,TRBV4-3,TRBD2,NA,CASSALAGETYEQYF,TGCGCCAGCTCCGCGCTAGCGGGGGAGACCTACGAGCAGTACTTC
TRBJ1-1,TRBV7-3,NA,few,CASSLNGRVANTEAFF,TGTGCCAGCAGCTTAAATGGGCGAGTGGCGAACACTGAAGCTTTCTTT
TRBJ1-6,TRBV27,NA,once,CASSPERAGLGYNSPLHF,TGTGCCAGCAGTCCCGAACGAGCTGGGTTAGGCTATAATTCACCCCTCCACTTT
TRBJ2-1,TRBV2,NA,once,CASSAGINPHNEQFF,TGTGCCAGCAGTGCAGGGATAAACCCTCACAATGAGCAGTTCTTC
TRBJ2-5,TRBV5-1,NA,NA,CASSIGTWETQYF,TGCGCCAGCAGCATCGGGACTTGGGAGACCCAGTACTTC
TRBJ1-1,TRBV6-5,NA,NA,CASSWRGVDEAFF,TGTGCCAGCAGTTGGAGAGGGGTGGATGAAGCTTTCTTT
TRBJ1-2,TRBV5-6,TRBD1,NA,CASSPRLGQGTHGYTF,TGTGCCAGCAGCCCCCGGTTGGGACAGGGCACCCATGGCTACACCTTC
TRBJ2-1,TRBV5-1,NA,once,CASSLAPELYNEQFF,TGCGCCAGCAGCTTGGCCCCGGAGCTTTACAATGAGCAGTTCTTC
TRBJ2-5,TRBV27,NA,once,CASSLGRARGETQYF,TGTGCCAGCAGCCTAGGCAGGGCTCGAGGCGAGACCCAGTACTTC
TRBJ1-2,TRBV11-2,TRBD1,NA,CASQGAGVGYTF,TGTGCCAGTCAGGGGGCTGGGGTTGGCTACACCTTC
TRBJ2-7,TRBV7-8,NA,NA,CASSLDFREQYF,TGTGCCAGCAGCTTAGATTTTCGCGAGCAGTACTTC
TRBJ1-2,TRBV5-4,NA,NA,CASSWHEDGYTF,TGTGCCAGCAGCTGGCACGAGGATGGCTACACCTTC
TRBJ1-4,TRBV5-1,NA,NA,CASKDSAGGTFEKLFF,TGCGCCAGCAAAGATTCGGCGGGAGGGACTTTTGAAAAACTGTTTTTT
TRBJ2-2,TRBV6-5,NA,NA,CASSFGRPTNTGELFF,TGTGCCAGCAGTTTCGGCAGGCCGACGAACACCGGGGAGCTGTTTTTT
TRBJ1-2,TRBV2,TRBD1,NA,CAIPPGTAAGYTF,TGTGCCATTCCACCCGGGACAGCCGCCGGCTACACCTTC
TRBJ1-2,TRBV6-5,NA,once,CASSQYWGGYGYTF,TGTGCCAGCAGTCAGTACTGGGGAGGATATGGCTACACCTTC
TRBJ2-1,TRBV6-4,TRBD2,many,CASSRLAGGYNEQFF,TGTGCCAGCAGCCGACTAGCGGGGGGCTACAATGAGCAGTTCTTC
TRBJ1-3,TRBV29-1,NA,NA,CSVTTGSGNTIYF,TGCAGCGTCACTACAGGGTCTGGAAACACCATATATTTT
TRBJ2-5,TRBV19,TRBD2,NA,CASSIVGGLAGRQETQYF,TGTGCCAGTAGTATAGTGGGGGGACTAGCGGGCCGACAAGAGACCCAGTACTTC
TRBJ1-2,TRBV5-1,TRBD1,NA,CASSYRTGRYGYTF,TGCGCCAGCAGCTATAGGACAGGGCGCTATGGCTACACCTTC
TRBJ2-2,TRBV7-2,NA,once,CASSLTHANTGELFF,TGTGCCAGCAGCTTAACACACGCGAACACCGGGGAGCTGTTTTTT
TRBJ2-2,TRBV9,TRBD1,NA,CASSALTGTGPTGELFF,TGTGCCAGCAGCGCTCTGACCGGGACAGGGCCCACCGGGGAGCTGTTTTTT
TRBJ2-5,TRBV11-2,TRBD1,few,CASSFNRGKETQYF,TGTGCCAGCAGCTTTAACAGGGGGAAAGAGACCCAGTACTTC
TRBJ2-5,TRBV4-3,NA,NA,CASSQEFLAGSPETQYF,TGCGCCAGCAGCCAAGAATTCCTGGCGGGGTCTCCAGAGACCCAGTACTTC
TRBJ1-1,TRBV18,NA,NA,CASSHPQGLGTEAFF,TGTGCCAGCTCCCACCCACAGGGATTGGGCACTGAAGCTTTCTTT
TRBJ2-7,TRBV4-3,NA,NA,CASSRVRDEQYF,TGCGCCAGCAGCCGGGTGAGGGACGAGCAGTACTTC
TRBJ2-2,TRBV5-4,TRBD1,NA,CASSRDRGTGELFF,TGTGCCAGCAGCCGGGACAGGGGCACCGGGGAGCTGTTTTTT
TRBJ1-5,TRBV2,NA,medium-sized,CASSEDTQGNQPQHF,TGTGCCAGCAGTGAGGACACTCAAGGCAATCAGCCCCAGCATTTT
TRBJ2-6,TRBV4-1,TRBD2,NA,CASSQATSGVLSGANVLTF,TGCGCCAGCAGCCAAGCAACTAGCGGGGTCCTCTCTGGGGCCAACGTCCTGACTTTC
TRBJ1-2,TRBV4-2,NA,NA,CASSPGGEVGGYTF,TGTGCCAGCAGCCCGGGGGGGGAGGTTGGCGGCTACACCTTC
TRBJ1-4,TRBV6-1,TRBD1,medium-sized,CASSENRDRGLEKLFF,TGTGCCAGCAGTGAGAATCGGGACAGGGGGCTTGAAAAACTGTTTTTT
TRBJ1-4,TRBV5-1,NA,NA,CASSPSHSGEKLFF,TGCGCCAGCAGCCCCTCTCATAGTGGGGAAAAACTGTTTTTT
TRBJ2-3,TRBV28,TRBD2,NA,CASTSLAGVDTQYF,TGTGCCAGCACCTCCCTAGCGGGGGTGGATACGCAGTATTTT
TRBJ2-5,TRBV5-1,NA,NA,CASSLASNLRETQYF,TGCGCCAGCAGCTTGGCATCCAATTTAAGGGAGACCCAGTACTTC
TRBJ1-5,TRBV6-1,NA,NA,CASRTLGVSNQPQHF,TGTGCCAGCAGGACTTTAGGGGTTAGCAATCAGCCCCAGCATTTT
TRBJ2-2,TRBV11-2,NA,NA,CASTSTSAQGTGELFF,TGTGCCAGCACCTCCACTAGCGCCCAGGGGACCGGGGAGCTGTTTTTT
TRBJ2-2,TRBV6-5,NA,NA,CASSYFFDSGTGELFF,TGTGCCAGCAGTTACTTCTTCGACTCGGGCACCGGGGAGCTGTTTTTT
TRBJ2-6,TRBV6-5,NA,NA,CASSYQVSGANVLTF,TGTGCCAGCAGTTACCAGGTCTCTGGGGCCAACGTCCTGACTTTC
TRBJ2-2,TRBV9,NA,NA,CASSVRPNTGELFF,TGTGCCAGCAGCGTCCGTCCGAACACCGGGGAGCTGTTTTTT
TRBJ1-1,TRBV4-2,NA,few,CASSPGGISEAFF,TGTGCCAGCAGCCCTGGGGGCATCTCTGAAGCTTTCTTT
TRBJ1-1,TRBV5-6,NA,NA,CASSFYLRRVEAFF,TGTGCCAGCAGCTTTTATTTGCGGAGGGTGGAAGCTTTCTTT
TRBJ1-2,TRBV4-3,NA,NA,CASSQGGISGYTF,TGCGCCAGCAGCCAAGGGGGGATCAGTGGCTACACCTTC
TRBJ1-3,TRBV9,TRBD1,NA,CASSTVSGTGAGNTIYF,TGTGCCAGCAGCACCGTTTCCGGGACAGGGGCTGGAAACACCATATATTTT
TRBJ1-2,TRBV11-2,NA,NA,CASSPAHQGSYGYTF,TGTGCCAGCAGCCCGGCGCACCAGGGGTCCTATGGCTACACCTTC
TRBJ1-1,TRBV6-5,NA,NA,CASSYGGSRPEAFF,TGTGCCAGCAGTTACGGAGGGTCGCGGCCTGAAGCTTTCTTT
TRBJ1-3,TRBV10-1,NA,NA,CASCELSGNTIYF,TGCGCCAGCTGTGAGCTCTCTGGAAACACCATATATTTT
TRBJ2-2,TRBV9,NA,NA,CASSASYFTGELFF,TGTGCCAGCAGCGCCAGTTATTTCACCGGGGAGCTGTTTTTT
TRBJ1-3,TRBV2,NA,NA,CASSEAPLSLAGSGNTIYF,TGTGCCAGCAGTGAAGCGCCCTTGTCGCTGGCAGGCTCTGGAAACACCATATATTTT
TRBJ2-7,TRBV9,TRBD2,NA,CASSVDGGSSYEQYF,TGTGCCAGCAGCGTAGACGGGGGGAGCTCCTACGAGCAGTACTTC
TRBJ2-2,TRBV18,NA,NA,CASSPTDMNTGELFF,TGTGCCAGCTCACCAACAGATATGAACACCGGGGAGCTGTTTTTT
TRBJ2-3,TRBV7-9,TRBD2,few,CASSLTGGSDTQYF,TGTGCCAGCAGCTTAACGGGGGGTAGTGATACGCAGTATTTT
TRBJ2-5,TRBV7-7,NA,NA,CASSLGWGSQETQYF,TGTGCTAGCAGCTTAGGTTGGGGGAGTCAAGAGACCCAGTACTTC
TRBJ2-5,TRBV4-1,NA,NA,CASSQDKYGGETQYF,TGCGCCAGCAGCCAAGACAAATATGGGGGAGAGACCCAGTACTTC